This record covers a single T cell receptor (beta chain). Time point reported: cycle 4 day 1 (C4D1), after five to seven weeks of nivolumab. Patients all relapsed after autologous stem cell transplantation, and there was variation in brentuximab vedotin exposure. The sample belongs to a study of PD-1 blockade in classical Hodgkin lymphoma. Only in-frame clones appear in the TCRdb table, and some are missing; sequencing was by immunoSEQ multiplex PCR. Of just under 65,000 clones in the sample, approximately 94% were seen once. Germline V gives CDR1 SGHAT, CDR2 FQNNGV. The CDR3 has 14 residues. The V and J ends lost 5 bases and 5 bases, in that order; junction bases with no gene match: 5.

The J gene is TRBJ2-5, the V gene TRBV11-2; 10 positions match TRBD2. This clonotype originated in a human donor with classical Hodgkin lymphoma. The material was peripheral blood mononuclear cells (PBMCs), obtained before the fourth cycle of nivolumab. The CDR3 here is CASSPQREGETQYF. The DNA for the CDR3 is TGTGCCAGCAGCCCTCAGCGGGAGGGTGAGACCCAGTACTTC.